A selection of T cell receptor beta chains follows, all from one sample in a study of T cells after yellow fever vaccination. TCRdb used MiXCR to reprocess the 5' RACE reads, holding one entry per CDR3 protein. The sample lists 120,000 or so distinct CDR3 sequences, about 8.2% occurring once. Sample: CD8+ T cells sorted from PBMCs, taken on the day of the yellow fever booster vaccination. The receptors shown here come from a young man who received the YFV17D yellow fever vaccine. CDR3s include the opening cysteine and the closing phenylalanine or tryptophan. The order of the fields is V gene, clone size, D gene, J gene, CDR3 protein, CDR3 DNA. The D gene is left open where the match is weak. Clone size is shown for a subset of rows, as once, few, many or a class of expanded clone.

v_gene: TRBV6-1; abundance: .; d_gene: .; j_gene: TRBJ2-7; CDR3aa: CASRTPGLNVLEQYF; CDR3nt: TGTGCCAGCAGGACCCCGGGACTGAACGTCCTCGAGCAGTACTTC
v_gene: TRBV4-3; abundance: .; d_gene: .; j_gene: TRBJ1-1; CDR3aa: CASSHGVGTEAFF; CDR3nt: TGCGCCAGCAGCCACGGGGTAGGAACTGAAGCTTTCTTT
v_gene: TRBV6-5; abundance: few; d_gene: .; j_gene: TRBJ2-1; CDR3aa: CASSTHPSSYNEQFF; CDR3nt: TGTGCCAGCAGTACTCACCCGAGCTCCTACAATGAGCAGTTCTTC
v_gene: TRBV4-2; abundance: few; d_gene: .; j_gene: TRBJ2-3; CDR3aa: CASSQDGNTQYF; CDR3nt: TGTGCCAGCAGCCAAGACGGCAATACGCAGTATTTT
v_gene: TRBV29-1; abundance: .; d_gene: .; j_gene: TRBJ1-1; CDR3aa: CSVELRGKNTEAFF; CDR3nt: TGCAGCGTTGAATTAAGGGGAAAGAACACTGAAGCTTTCTTT
v_gene: TRBV29-1; abundance: many; d_gene: .; j_gene: TRBJ2-5; CDR3aa: CSVLPDQETQYF; CDR3nt: TGCAGCGTTCTTCCTGACCAAGAGACCCAGTACTTC
v_gene: TRBV4-1; abundance: few; d_gene: .; j_gene: TRBJ2-1; CDR3aa: CASSPRSGTAYNEQFF; CDR3nt: TGCGCCAGCAGCCCACGTTCGGGAACTGCCTACAATGAGCAGTTCTTC
v_gene: TRBV19; abundance: few; d_gene: TRBD1; j_gene: TRBJ1-5; CDR3aa: CASRNLYSGQGANQPQHF; CDR3nt: TGTGCCAGTAGGAACCTGTACTCGGGACAGGGGGCAAATCAGCCCCAGCATTTT
v_gene: TRBV12-3/TRBV12-4; abundance: few; d_gene: .; j_gene: TRBJ2-3; CDR3aa: CASSFKGGAADTQYF; CDR3nt: TGTGCCAGCAGTTTCAAGGGGGGGGCGGCAGATACGCAGTATTTT
v_gene: TRBV27; abundance: many; d_gene: .; j_gene: TRBJ1-2; CDR3aa: CASSLQARGPEGYTF; CDR3nt: TGTGCCAGCAGTTTACAAGCGCGGGGCCCGGAGGGCTACACCTTC
v_gene: TRBV12-3/TRBV12-4; abundance: few; d_gene: .; j_gene: TRBJ2-5; CDR3aa: CASSAPTEGVGETQYF; CDR3nt: TGTGCCAGCAGTGCCCCCACGGAAGGGGTGGGAGAGACCCAGTACTTC
v_gene: TRBV6-6; abundance: .; d_gene: TRBD1; j_gene: TRBJ2-3; CDR3aa: CASSSYARSGGRADTQYF; CDR3nt: TGTGCCAGCAGCTCCTACGCGAGATCAGGGGGCAGGGCAGATACGCAGTATTTT
v_gene: TRBV7-2; abundance: .; d_gene: TRBD2; j_gene: TRBJ2-1; CDR3aa: CATGARGGNNEQFF; CDR3nt: TGTGCCACGGGCGCCCGGGGGGGAAACAATGAGCAGTTCTTC
v_gene: TRBV19; abundance: .; d_gene: TRBD2; j_gene: TRBJ2-2; CDR3aa: CASRDYPGELFF; CDR3nt: TGTGCCAGCCGGGACTATCCCGGGGAGCTGTTTTTT
v_gene: TRBV6-6; abundance: .; d_gene: .; j_gene: TRBJ1-1; CDR3aa: CASSYSTRGGAEAFF; CDR3nt: TGTGCCAGCAGTTACTCGACCCGAGGGGGGGCTGAAGCTTTCTTT
v_gene: TRBV6-6; abundance: .; d_gene: .; j_gene: TRBJ2-5; CDR3aa: CASSVYQETQYF; CDR3nt: TGTGCCAGCAGTGTGTACCAAGAGACCCAGTACTTC
v_gene: TRBV4-3; abundance: few; d_gene: TRBD2; j_gene: TRBJ2-5; CDR3aa: CASSQEPTREGETQYF; CDR3nt: TGCGCCAGCAGCCAAGAGCCGACTAGGGAGGGGGAGACCCAGTACTTC
v_gene: TRBV4-3; abundance: few; d_gene: .; j_gene: TRBJ1-1; CDR3aa: CASSQDSLNTEAFF; CDR3nt: TGCGCCAGCAGCCAAGACAGCCTCAACACTGAAGCTTTCTTT
v_gene: TRBV15; abundance: few; d_gene: TRBD1; j_gene: TRBJ1-1; CDR3aa: CATSRDPTGGWDTEAFF; CDR3nt: TGTGCCACCAGCAGAGATCCCACAGGGGGCTGGGACACTGAAGCTTTCTTT
v_gene: TRBV4-1; abundance: .; d_gene: TRBD1; j_gene: TRBJ2-1; CDR3aa: CASSQVAGGPYNEQFF; CDR3nt: TGCGCCAGCAGCCAAGTGGCAGGGGGCCCCTACAATGAGCAGTTCTTC
v_gene: TRBV6-5; abundance: few; d_gene: .; j_gene: TRBJ1-1; CDR3aa: CASSYVGAEAFF; CDR3nt: TGTGCCAGCAGTTACGTGGGGGCTGAAGCTTTCTTT
v_gene: TRBV11-2; abundance: few; d_gene: TRBD2; j_gene: TRBJ2-3; CDR3aa: CAITLRGGKGTQYF; CDR3nt: TGTGCCATCACCCTGCGGGGGGGAAAGGGGACGCAGTATTTT
v_gene: TRBV12-3/TRBV12-4; abundance: .; d_gene: TRBD2; j_gene: TRBJ2-1; CDR3aa: CASSSPFVAGGYNEQFF; CDR3nt: TGTGCCAGCAGTTCCCCCTTTGTCGCGGGGGGGTACAATGAGCAGTTCTTC
v_gene: TRBV12-5; abundance: few; d_gene: .; j_gene: TRBJ1-1; CDR3aa: CASGLGGYTEAFF; CDR3nt: TGTGCTAGTGGTTTGGGAGGGTACACTGAAGCTTTCTTT
v_gene: TRBV27; abundance: few; d_gene: TRBD2; j_gene: TRBJ2-3; CDR3aa: CASSLLLAGGPHTQYF; CDR3nt: TGTGCCAGCAGTTTACTGCTAGCGGGGGGGCCCCATACGCAGTATTTT
v_gene: TRBV18; abundance: few; d_gene: .; j_gene: TRBJ1-1; CDR3aa: CASSRTDNTEAFF; CDR3nt: TGTGCCAGCTCCCGGACGGATAACACTGAAGCTTTCTTT
v_gene: TRBV11-2; abundance: many; d_gene: TRBD2; j_gene: TRBJ2-1; CDR3aa: CASSRPSSGLSNEQFF; CDR3nt: TGTGCCAGCAGCCGTCCCTCTAGCGGATTAAGTAATGAGCAGTTCTTC
v_gene: TRBV4-2; abundance: .; d_gene: .; j_gene: TRBJ2-1; CDR3aa: CASSHVLLSSYNEQFF; CDR3nt: TGTGCCAGCAGCCATGTTCTCTTGAGCTCCTACAATGAGCAGTTCTTC
v_gene: TRBV19; abundance: few; d_gene: TRBD1; j_gene: TRBJ1-1; CDR3aa: CASSTPPDRDTEAFF; CDR3nt: TGTGCCAGTAGTACGCCGCCCGACAGGGACACTGAAGCTTTCTTT
v_gene: TRBV20-1; abundance: few; d_gene: TRBD2; j_gene: TRBJ2-1; CDR3aa: CSARDIAGGGANEQFF; CDR3nt: TGCAGTGCTAGAGATATAGCGGGGGGAGGGGCCAATGAGCAGTTCTTC
v_gene: TRBV12-3/TRBV12-4; abundance: few; d_gene: TRBD1; j_gene: TRBJ2-2; CDR3aa: CASTGTGPGELFF; CDR3nt: TGTGCCAGCACCGGGACAGGTCCCGGGGAGCTGTTTTTT
v_gene: TRBV9; abundance: few; d_gene: TRBD1; j_gene: TRBJ2-3; CDR3aa: CASSVEGAADTQYF; CDR3nt: TGTGCCAGCAGCGTAGAGGGGGCCGCAGATACGCAGTATTTT
v_gene: TRBV10-3; abundance: .; d_gene: TRBD2; j_gene: TRBJ2-3; CDR3aa: CAISEKTSGGSHTDTQYF; CDR3nt: TGTGCCATCAGTGAGAAAACTAGCGGGGGGTCCCACACAGATACGCAGTATTTT